A selection of T cell receptor beta chains follows, all from one sample in a study of OX40 agonist ivuxolimab in advanced cancers. Repertoires were generated with immunoSEQ multiplex PCR, while TCRdb's copy carries only in-frame clones and drops some. The data show some 79,000 clones, with 80% to 95% seen just once and roughly 0.45% held by the top ten. Sample: CD4+ or CD8+ T cells sorted from blood, taken in a trial of the OX40 agonist ivuxolimab. Every receptor here comes from an adult with an advanced solid tumor such as melanoma, head and neck, liver or kidney cancer. Both conserved end residues are part of each CDR3. Fields, in order: V gene, clone size, D gene, J gene, CDR3 protein, CDR3 DNA. D genes are given only for firm matches. The size of a clone is reported for some rows only, either as once, few or many, or as a class for expanded clones.

>TRBV7-5|NA|NA|TRBJ1-2
CVRSPQGLLKDGYTF
TGTGTCAGAAGTCCCCAGGGGTTACTTAAGGATGGCTACACCTTC
>TRBV7-8|NA|NA|TRBJ1-4
CASSGRLTTNEKLFF
TGTGCCAGCAGCGGGAGACTGACAACTAATGAAAAACTGTTTTTT
>TRBV9|NA|NA|TRBJ1-2
CASSPGGGNYGYTF
TGTGCCAGCAGCCCGGGGGGAGGTAACTATGGCTACACCTTC
>TRBV27|NA|TRBD1|TRBJ1-2
CASSSTGTGGHGYTF
TGTGCCAGCAGTTCGACCGGGACAGGGGGGCATGGCTACACCTTC
>TRBV19|NA|NA|TRBJ1-5
CASTITQLGFQPQHF
TGTGCCAGTACCATAACTCAATTGGGGTTTCAGCCCCAGCATTTT
>TRBV10-1|NA|NA|TRBJ2-3
CASSDAAGYPDTQYF
TGCGCCAGCAGTGACGCAGCAGGGTACCCAGATACGCAGTATTTT
>TRBV5-1|NA|NA|TRBJ1-2
CASSSRGAADYGYTF
TGCGCCAGCAGCTCCCGGGGAGCCGCGGACTATGGCTACACCTTC
>TRBV6-1|NA|NA|TRBJ2-2
CASIRDPHSGELFF
TGTGCCAGCATAAGGGACCCCCACTCAGGGGAGCTGTTTTTT
>TRBV18|NA|NA|TRBJ1-5
CASSPTGMSNQPQHF
TGTGCCAGCTCACCAACAGGGATGAGCAATCAGCCCCAGCATTTT
>TRBV4-3|NA|NA|TRBJ2-2
CASSPEQGVTGELFF
TGCGCCAGCAGCCCCGAACAGGGAGTCACCGGGGAGCTGTTTTTT
>TRBV11-2|NA|NA|TRBJ1-1
CASSLGRIMNTEAFF
TGTGCCAGCAGCTTAGGCAGGATCATGAACACTGAAGCTTTCTTT
>TRBV11-3|NA|TRBD1|TRBJ2-7
CASSFVSGQGTNEQYF
TGTGCCAGCAGCTTTGTATCGGGACAGGGTACCAACGAGCAGTACTTC
>TRBV4-3|NA|NA|TRBJ2-3
CASRLTGTSTDTQYF
TGCGCCAGCAGACTTACCGGGACTAGCACAGATACGCAGTATTTT
>TRBV30|few|NA|TRBJ1-5
CAWSVKGLRGNQPQHF
TGTGCCTGGAGTGTAAAGGGCCTCCGGGGCAATCAGCCCCAGCATTTT
>TRBV18|NA|TRBD1|TRBJ2-7
CASSAEPGQGFEQYF
TGTGCCAGCTCAGCAGAACCGGGACAGGGGTTCGAGCAGTACTTC
>TRBV5-1|NA|TRBD1|TRBJ1-3
CASSRDSINSGNTIYF
TGCGCCAGCAGCCGGGACAGCATAAACTCTGGAAACACCATATATTTT
>TRBV5-1|NA|TRBD2|TRBJ2-7
CASSPGGTSYEQYF
TGCGCCAGCAGCCCGGGGGGGACCTCCTACGAGCAGTACTTC
>TRBV27|NA|NA|TRBJ2-2
CASSLRGLWNTGELFF
TGTGCCAGCAGCCTAAGAGGCCTATGGAACACCGGGGAGCTGTTTTTT
>TRBV5-1|NA|TRBD2|TRBJ2-3
CASSGGTSGRTDTQYF
TGCGCCAGCAGCGGTGGGACTAGCGGGAGGACAGATACGCAGTATTTT
>TRBV11-2|NA|NA|TRBJ1-1
CASSFDFNTEAFF
TGTGCCAGCAGCTTCGATTTTAACACTGAAGCTTTCTTT
>TRBV19|NA|NA|TRBJ2-1
CASSVSGANNEQFF
TGTGCCAGTTCTGTATCCGGGGCGAACAATGAGCAGTTCTTC
>TRBV10-2|NA|NA|TRBJ2-7
CASSETQAEGHYEQYF
TGCGCCAGCAGTGAGACCCAAGCGGAGGGCCATTACGAGCAGTACTTC
>TRBV6-6|NA|TRBD1|TRBJ1-2
CASSYSGQVNYGYTF
TGTGCCAGCAGTTACTCGGGACAGGTTAACTATGGCTACACCTTC
>TRBV27|NA|TRBD2|TRBJ2-1
CASSLGTSGRNEQFF
TGTGCCAGCAGTTTAGGGACTAGCGGGAGAAATGAGCAGTTCTTC
>TRBV5-5|NA|TRBD1|TRBJ1-5
CASSLLGQDNQPQHF
TGTGCCAGCAGCTTGCTGGGACAGGACAATCAGCCCCAGCATTTT
>TRBV6-5|NA|TRBD2|TRBJ2-7
CASTLAGESYEQYF
TGTGCCAGCACCTTAGCGGGGGAATCCTACGAGCAGTACTTC
>TRBV19|NA|NA|TRBJ2-1
CASSIGAVSGFGEQFF
TGTGCCAGTAGTATAGGGGCAGTTTCGGGTTTTGGTGAGCAGTTCTTC
>TRBV11-2|once|NA|TRBJ2-1
CASSLGTTNEQFF
TGTGCCAGCAGCTTAGGGACTACCAATGAGCAGTTCTTC
>TRBV6-5|NA|TRBD2|TRBJ2-1
CASRPGLANEQFF
TGTGCCAGCAGACCGGGACTAGCGAATGAGCAGTTCTTC
>TRBV19|NA|TRBD2|TRBJ2-4
CASTERGKNIQYF
TGTGCCAGTACGGAGCGGGGTAAAAACATTCAGTACTTC
>TRBV5-1|NA|TRBD1|TRBJ1-1
CASSAQGVDTEAFF
TGCGCCAGCAGCGCTCAGGGGGTGGACACTGAAGCTTTCTTT
>TRBV2|NA|NA|TRBJ2-7
CASSDPGQPNYF
TGTGCCAGCAGCGATCCGGGACAACCTAATTACTTC
>TRBV28|NA|NA|TRBJ1-2
CASQEASNYGYTF
TGTGCCAGCCAGGAGGCCTCAAACTATGGCTACACCTTC
>TRBV7-2|NA|TRBD1|TRBJ2-5
CASSFGQGGETQYF
TGTGCCAGCAGCTTCGGACAGGGTGGAGAGACCCAGTACTTC
>TRBV6-9|NA|NA|TRBJ2-3
CASSLRLSSDTQYF
TGTGCCAGCAGTTTGCGGTTGTCATCAGATACGCAGTATTTT
>TRBV27|NA|NA|TRBJ2-2
CASSFGVGGELFF
TGTGCCAGCAGTTTCGGGGTGGGCGGGGAGCTGTTTTTT
>TRBV6-1|NA|NA|TRBJ1-2
CASCRETVNYGYTF
TGTGCCAGCTGTCGGGAAACAGTCAACTATGGCTACACCTTC
>TRBV27|NA|TRBD1|TRBJ1-2
CASSAWGQGDGYTF
TGTGCCAGCAGTGCTTGGGGACAGGGGGATGGCTACACCTTC
>TRBV14|few|NA|TRBJ1-5
CASSQGGNQPQHF
TGTGCCAGCAGCCAAGGGGGGAATCAGCCCCAGCATTTT
>TRBV9|NA|NA|TRBJ2-2
CASSVNGAGTGELFF
TGTGCCAGCAGCGTAAACGGAGCTGGCACCGGGGAGCTGTTTTTT
>TRBV10-3|NA|TRBD2|TRBJ2-3
CATRLAGEGADTQYF
TGTGCCACGAGACTAGCGGGAGAGGGCGCAGATACGCAGTATTTT
>TRBV30|NA|TRBD2|TRBJ2-7
CAWRKISGRAFNEQYF
TGTGCCTGGAGAAAAATTAGCGGGAGGGCCTTCAACGAGCAGTACTTC
>TRBV6-1|NA|TRBD1|TRBJ2-3
CASSVFGTGGIDTQYF
TGTGCCAGCAGTGTTTTTGGCACAGGGGGGATAGATACGCAGTATTTT
>TRBV18|NA|NA|TRBJ1-1
CASSPLDGGLAFF
TGTGCCAGCTCACCATTGGACGGCGGGTTAGCTTTCTTT
>TRBV5-5|NA|NA|TRBJ1-1
CASLMTGTSIQNTEAFF
TGTGCCAGCTTGATGACCGGGACAAGTATCCAGAACACTGAAGCTTTCTTT
>TRBV7-2|few|NA|TRBJ1-1
CASSLDRNTEAFF
TGTGCCAGCAGCTTGGACAGGAACACTGAAGCTTTCTTT
>TRBV5-6|NA|TRBD1|TRBJ2-7
CASRRDSTYEQYF
TGTGCCAGCAGGAGGGACAGCACCTACGAGCAGTACTTC
>TRBV30|NA|TRBD1|TRBJ1-5
CAWDRGQGNQPQHF
TGTGCCTGGGACAGGGGGCAGGGGAATCAGCCCCAGCATTTT
>TRBV27|NA|NA|TRBJ2-2
CASSLWARANIGSGELFF
TGTGCCAGCAGTTTATGGGCACGGGCGAACATAGGATCCGGGGAGCTGTTTTTT
>TRBV7-2|NA|TRBD1|TRBJ1-1
CASSRDPIITGDNTEAFF
TGTGCCAGCAGCCGAGACCCTATTATAACAGGGGACAACACTGAAGCTTTCTTT
>TRBV30|NA|NA|TRBJ2-5
CAWSVLGVETQYF
TGTGCCTGGAGTGTACTCGGGGTAGAGACCCAGTACTTC
>TRBV28|NA|NA|TRBJ2-7
CASSLDPRESYEQYF
TGTGCCAGCAGTTTAGACCCCAGGGAGAGTTACGAGCAGTACTTC
>TRBV11-3|NA|NA|TRBJ2-5
CASSPRPSGETQYF
TGTGCCAGCAGCCCCAGGCCCAGCGGGGAGACCCAGTACTTC
>TRBV4-1|NA|TRBD2|TRBJ2-1
CASSQGSSGGNEQFF
TGCGCCAGCAGCCAAGGGTCTAGCGGGGGGAATGAGCAGTTCTTC
>TRBV19|NA|NA|TRBJ1-1
CASSHARGSGTEAFF
TGTGCCAGTAGCCATGCAAGGGGATCGGGTACTGAAGCTTTCTTT
>TRBV18|NA|NA|TRBJ2-7
CASSLTQTAQYEQYF
TGTGCCAGCTCACTTACACAGACGGCGCAATACGAGCAGTACTTC
>TRBV6-5|NA|NA|TRBJ2-1
CASSYDARVKSNEQFF
TGTGCCAGCAGTTACGACGCTAGGGTGAAATCCAATGAGCAGTTCTTC